The clone carrying this TCR beta chain was counted a few times. This entry comes from a study of blood T cell repertoires in COVID-19. Study in general: There were acute and convalescent COVID-19 samples, and they came from the United States, Italy and Spain. Sources were T cells, B-cell-depleted T cells, or PBMCs; the material itself was cDNA or gDNA.

Authors' methods: Reference gene primer amplification gave estimated nucleated cell counts. Profiling relied on immunoSEQ multiplex PCR, and the TCRdb table lists in-frame clones only, not all of them. The DNA gave D and trimming, while V, J and clone size come from that table. This table has tens of thousands of clones, approximately 84% appearing once. The length of the CDR3 is 15 residues. The V and J ends lost 3 bases and 5 bases, in that order; junction bases with no gene match: 6. Germline V gene data show CDR1 as MDHEN and CDR2 as SYDVKM. Sequenced material: peripheral blood. This sequence was found in a man aged 55 to 70 with acute or convalescent COVID-19. The gene calls are TRBV28 and TRBJ1-3, with 8 bases identical to TRBD1. The CDR3 is CASSLLQGVRNTIYF. The CDR3 DNA is TGTGCCAGCAGTTTGTTACAGGGGGTTCGAAACACCATATATTTT.